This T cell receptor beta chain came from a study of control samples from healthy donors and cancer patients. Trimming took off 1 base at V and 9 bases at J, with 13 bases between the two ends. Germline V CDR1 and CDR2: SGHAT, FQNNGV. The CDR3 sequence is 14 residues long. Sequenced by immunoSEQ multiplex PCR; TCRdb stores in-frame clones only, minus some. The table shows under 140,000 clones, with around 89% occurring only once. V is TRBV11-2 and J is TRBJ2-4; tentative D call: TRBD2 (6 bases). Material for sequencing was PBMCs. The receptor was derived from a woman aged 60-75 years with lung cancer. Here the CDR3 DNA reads TGTGCCAGCAGCTTAGTGACTCGAGCGGGCATTCAGTACTTC. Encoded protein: CASSLVTRAGIQYF.